The 8 T cell receptor beta chains below come from one sample, sequenced in a study of T cell responses to AZD1222 COVID-19 vaccine. Sequencing used immunoSEQ multiplex PCR; TCRdb keeps in-frame clones, though not all of them. The sample holds fewer than 110,000 clones, roughly nine tenths seen once. The input for sequencing was peripheral blood, taken on day 0 of AZD1222 vaccination. The receptors originated from an adult in good health.

The chain joins TRBV4-2 to TRBJ1-1, with 7 bases lining up with TRBD1. This CDR3 has 15 amino acids. V was pared by 0 bases and J by 1 base, with 2 bases of the junction left unmatched. The V gene's germline CDR1 is LGHNA and CDR2 YNFKEQ. CDR3 amino acids: CASSQDRTGNTEAFF. CDR3 in DNA: TGTGCCAGCAGCCAAGATCGGACAGGGAACACTGAAGCTTTCTTT.

The chain uses TRBV19 and TRBJ2-1; D is perhaps TRBD1 or TRBD2 (6 bases each). Germline lookup yields CDR1 LNHDA and CDR2 SQIVND (reference sequence). The CDR3 consists of 12 residues. Trimming pared 4 bases from V and 10 bases from J, leaving 11 bases between. The CDR3: CASSTRGDEQFF. The CDR3 coding sequence is TGTGCCAGTAGTACGAGGGGGGACGAGCAGTTCTTC.

In nucleotides, the CDR3 is TGTGCCAGCAGCCCCGCCCGACAGGGGTGGTATAATTCACCCCTCCACTTT. Protein sequence: CASSPARQGWYNSPLHF. The chain uses TRBV7-2 and TRBJ1-6; 8 nucleotides agree with TRBD1. CDR3 length: 17 residues. The junction had 10 bases not matched to a gene; V was cut back by 5 bases and J by 4 bases. Per germline, CDR1 SGHTA and CDR2 FQGNSA.

The chain combines TRBV4-1 with TRBJ1-1; D might be TRBD1 (6 bases). Germline assignment: CDR1 MGHRA and CDR2 YSYEKL. The CDR3 contains 15 residues. V was trimmed by 2 bases and J by 2 bases, leaving 12 bases between them. This CDR3 reads CASSQTDRRNTEAFF. Here the CDR3 DNA reads TGCGCCAGCAGCCAAACTGACAGGAGAAACACTGAAGCTTTCTTT.

The chain uses TRBV7-9 and TRBJ2-7; D call uncertain. The germline CDR1 and CDR2 sequences are SEHNR and FQNEAQ (reference sequence). V lost 1 base and J 7 bases, leaving 8 bases between the germline ends. The CDR3 extends over 12 amino acids. The CDR3 protein is CASSLEDIEQYF. In DNA form, the CDR3 reads TGTGCCAGCAGCTTAGAAGACATTGAGCAGTACTTC.

The rearrangement links TRBV7-9 to TRBJ2-3; 9 bases align to TRBD2. The CDR3 sequence is 15 residues long. Germline V gene lookup returns CDR1 SEHNR and CDR2 FQNEAQ (reference sequence). Germline trimming cut 3 bases from V and 8 bases from J; bases unmatched to any gene: 9. CDR3 amino acids: CASSFGTSYRGTQYF. CDR3 nucleotides: TGTGCCAGCAGCTTCGGGACTAGCTACCGGGGTACGCAGTATTTT.

The gene calls are TRBV29-1 and TRBJ1-2; 11 nucleotides align to TRBD1. CDR1 and CDR2 (germline): SQVTM, ANQGSEA. The CDR3 consists of 16 residues. V trimming: 2 bases; J trimming: 1 base; junction bases outside the gene matches: 6. The CDR3 is CSVEWTGGSGNYGYTF. CDR3 DNA: TGCAGCGTTGAATGGACAGGGGGCTCTGGTAACTATGGCTACACCTTC. Drawing the rest from reference TRBV29-1 and TRBJ1-2, the complete variable domain is SAVISQKPSRDICQRGTSLTIQCQVDSQVTMMFWYRQQPGQSLTLIATANQGSEATYESGFVIDKFPISRPNLTFSTLTVSNMSPEDSSIYLCSVEWTGGSGNYGYTFGSGTRLTVV.

The chain joins TRBV28 to TRBJ1-2, with D maybe TRBD1 (5 bases). Between the trimmed V and J ends, which lost 5 bases and 2 bases, there was a span of 15 bases. Germline V lookup: CDR1 MDHEN, CDR2 SYDVKM. The CDR3 contains 15 residues. Here the CDR3 reads CASSSRGEENYGYTF. The CDR3 DNA follows: TGTGCCAGCAGTAGTAGGGGTGAAGAGAACTATGGCTACACCTTC.